This is a list of T cell receptor beta chains from one sample in a study of OX40 agonist ivuxolimab in advanced cancers. Assay: immunoSEQ multiplex PCR; the TCRdb copy retains only in-frame clones and omits some. Of just under 80,000 clones in the sample, around 91% were seen once. This sample comprised CD4+ or CD8+ T cells sorted from blood, obtained in a trial of the OX40 agonist ivuxolimab. These receptor sequences come from an adult with an advanced solid tumor such as melanoma, head and neck, liver or kidney cancer. The conserved cysteine and the conserved F or W are not part of the CDR3 here. Size is omitted from some rows. Given values are once, few, many or a class for expanded clones.

.	TRBV6-4	TRBJ1-1	ASSLDRATEAF
.	TRBV5-1	TRBJ1-6	ASSLAGGQRQYGLSPLH
.	TRBV18	TRBJ1-1	ASSSTGSDTEAF
.	TRBV7-2	TRBJ1-2	ASSLSWGYT
.	TRBV10-2	TRBJ2-4	ASSESVGLGPKNIQY
once	TRBV7-2	TRBJ2-3	ASSASGRVTDTQY
.	TRBV7-8	TRBJ2-2	ASSWDRLTSGSTGTGELF
.	TRBV29-1	TRBJ1-1	SVDWAGGVTEAF
.	TRBV9	TRBJ1-1	ASSVGYGGNTEAF
.	TRBV7-2	TRBJ2-7	ASSLAGLVGEQY
.	TRBV5-4	TRBJ2-5	ASSLRQGKTQY
.	TRBV18	TRBJ1-2	ASSPAGTGGRGYT
.	TRBV6-1	TRBJ2-4	ASSERGLGQGIDIQY
.	TRBV5-1	TRBJ2-3	ASRLGSGTDTQY
.	TRBV7-6	TRBJ1-6	ASSLDVNPSYNSPLH
.	TRBV7-9	TRBJ1-2	ASGKDRVNYGYT
.	TRBV27	TRBJ1-2	ASQRSFGAETRGNYGYT
.	TRBV6-6	TRBJ1-6	ASSPGQGNSPLH
.	TRBV14	TRBJ1-1	ASSQDKQGQDLMRAF
once	TRBV11-2	TRBJ2-7	ASSLGFLLAEGSEQY
.	TRBV30	TRBJ2-1	AWSVRRLTSAFRNEQF
.	TRBV7-2	TRBJ1-2	ASSRIIYGYT
once	TRBV7-2	TRBJ2-5	ASSTHKIEETQY
.	TRBV2	TRBJ2-5	ASSNSRTGKETQY
.	TRBV19	TRBJ2-6	ATQGGLGANVLT
.	TRBV7-8	.	ASSPAAGYDEQY
.	TRBV7-2	TRBJ2-7	ASSLGGMSSYEQY
.	TRBV27	TRBJ2-3	ASSLTGLGTDTQY
.	TRBV5-1	TRBJ2-7	ASSFGSGPVDEQY
.	TRBV5-1	TRBJ2-2	ASSRDRFRGELF
few	TRBV30	TRBJ1-1	AWRNTGGSGAF
.	TRBV19	TRBJ2-7	ASNQGLALGEQY
.	TRBV27	TRBJ1-2	ASSSGQGRYGYT
.	TRBV5-1	TRBJ2-7	ASSSGAYEQY
.	TRBV19	TRBJ2-1	ASSRGLAGEEQF
few	TRBV6-1	TRBJ2-5	ASSGGGRETQY
.	TRBV7-9	TRBJ2-1	ASSPHSAGGANEQF
.	TRBV10-3	TRBJ2-2	AISDSGQGFTGELF
.	TRBV7-6	TRBJ2-2	ASSLEASGKNTGELF
.	TRBV5-1	TRBJ2-1	ASSLGSGIYNEQF
few	TRBV9	TRBJ1-5	ASSVLGEVDQPQH
once	TRBV27	TRBJ2-7	ASSPAGVREQY
.	TRBV12-5	TRBJ1-5	ASGSGQGHQPQH
.	TRBV19	TRBJ1-3	ASSRSRGYSGNTIY
once	TRBV12-2	TRBJ2-6	ASRSLGTGFFSGANVLT
once	TRBV4-1	TRBJ1-5	ASSDRDRGVGNQPQH
once	TRBV18	TRBJ2-3	ASSPVYSTDTQY
.	TRBV6-6	TRBJ2-1	ASSYSRNANEQF
.	TRBV5-5	TRBJ2-7	ASSESSYEQY
.	TRBV19	TRBJ2-3	ASSTSGGTDTQY
.	TRBV10-2	TRBJ1-1	ASSESMVLGRSLNTEAF
.	TRBV5-6	TRBJ2-1	ASSLWGLAPIAYNEQF
.	TRBV7-9	.	ASSTSVVEQY
.	TRBV10-2	TRBJ2-3	ASSPSGGLSTDTQY
.	TRBV5-1	TRBJ2-1	ASSHGLTSGRSGEQF